This T cell receptor (beta chain) was profiled in a study of blood T cell repertoires in COVID-19. Looking at the study overall: Samples came from the United States, Italy and Spain, spanning acute and convalescent COVID-19. In each case, the material was cDNA or gDNA derived from T cells, B-cell-depleted T cells, or PBMCs.

This CDR3 contains 15 residues. Germline lookup yields CDR1 MGHRA and CDR2 YSYEKL. Trimming left V 6 bases short and J 0 bases short, with 12 bases between. In Seattle, patients joined the study during active infection and were tracked longitudinally. Original handling: Amplification from reference gene primers served as the basis for estimated nucleated cell counts. Measured with immunoSEQ multiplex PCR; TCRdb has only the in-frame clones, and not every one. The DNA was the basis for D and trimming; V, J and clone size are from that table. The repertoire has just over 300,000 clones, 89% of them found once; the top ten carry about 1.7%.

The chain carries TRBV4-1 and TRBJ2-1; D gene ambiguous. Source material: peripheral blood. The sequence came from a woman aged 25 to 39 with COVID-19, enrolled during active disease. The CDR3 protein is CASREATNSYNEQFF. The CDR3 DNA follows: TGCGCCAGCAGAGAAGCCACCAACTCCTACAATGAGCAGTTCTTC.